The entry below gives a single TCR beta chain sequence along with its context. The CDR3 length is 14 residues. V dropped 3 bases and J dropped 0 bases, with 7 bases sitting between them. Germline values: CDR1 SGHRS, CDR2 YFSETQ. The data were obtained in a study of control samples from healthy donors and cancer patients. The protocol was immunoSEQ multiplex PCR, while the TCRdb copy is restricted to in-frame clones and leaves out a portion. The table records 85,000 to 90,000 clones, 85% to 90% of them present only once. This sequence joins TRBV5-1 and TRBJ2-1; D is undetermined. The sequence was obtained from a woman between 45 and 60 years old with colorectal cancer. Sequenced sample: PBMCs. The CDR3 region has the DNA TGCGCCAGCAGCTCCGCAGGCTCCTACAATGAGCAGTTCTTC. Translation gives CASSSAGSYNEQFF.